This T cell receptor beta chain emerged from a study of tumor-infiltrating lymphocytes in localized non-small cell lung cancer. Points from the study as a whole: Only some patients had TCR sequencing, depending on available tissue.

Assay used: immunoSEQ multiplex PCR; TCRdb lists only in-frame clones, some missing. This table holds approximately 17,000 clones, roughly 78% found once. Deletions cut 2 bases from V and 1 base from J, with 14 bases between. This CDR3 has 16 residues. Germline CDR1 and CDR2: SGHTA and FQGNSA. Turning to this clone: Its specificity is unknown.

Sequenced input: lung tumor tissue. This chain links TRBV7-2 with TRBJ1-1; a weak D match, TRBD1 (5 bases). The sequence derives from a human donor with non-small cell lung cancer. The chain's CDR3 is CASSLRQGLGNTEAFF. The CDR3 coding sequence is TGTGCCAGCAGCTTAAGGCAGGGATTAGGGAACACTGAAGCTTTCTTT. The variable domain in full, completed from reference TRBV7-2 and TRBJ1-1, reads GAGVSQSPSNKVTEKGKDVELRCDPISGHTALYWYRQSLGQGLEFLIYFQGNSAPDKSGLPSDRFSAERTGGSVSTLTIQRTQQEDSAVYLCASSLRQGLGNTEAFFGQGTRLTVV.